This T cell receptor (beta chain) was identified during a study of response to subunit inactivated influenza vaccine. The CDR3 length is 13 residues. V gave up 6 bases and J gave up 5 bases; unmatched junction bases: 1. TCRdb re-called the RT-PCR reads with MiXCR, one entry per CDR3 protein. The profile shows about 520,000 distinct CDR3 sequences, approximately 11% of them singletons. Notes on the study in general: Authors suggested that a seasonal influenza vaccination recruits few new T cells each time.

In its sample, this clonotype was seen many times. Antigen: not known. The specimen comprised PBMCs from blood, sampled about 40 days after vaccination. The chain has TRBV12-3 or TRBV12-4 and TRBJ2-7; TRBD2 aligns across 13 bases. This receptor was identified in a man over 45 who received an inactivated influenza vaccine. The CDR3 is CASSGLAGDEQYF. CDR3 coding DNA: TGTGCCAGCAGCGGACTAGCGGGAGACGAGCAGTACTTC.